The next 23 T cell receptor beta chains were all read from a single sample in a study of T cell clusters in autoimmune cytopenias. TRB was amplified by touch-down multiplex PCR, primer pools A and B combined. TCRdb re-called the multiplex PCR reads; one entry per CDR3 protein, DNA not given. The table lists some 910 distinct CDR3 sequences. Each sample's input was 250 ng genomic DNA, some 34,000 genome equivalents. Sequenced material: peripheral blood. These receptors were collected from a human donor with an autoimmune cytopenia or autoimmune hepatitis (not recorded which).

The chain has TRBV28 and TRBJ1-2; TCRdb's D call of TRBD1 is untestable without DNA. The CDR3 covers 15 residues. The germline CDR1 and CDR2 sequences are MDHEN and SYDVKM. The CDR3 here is CASSLGGDRGHGYTF.

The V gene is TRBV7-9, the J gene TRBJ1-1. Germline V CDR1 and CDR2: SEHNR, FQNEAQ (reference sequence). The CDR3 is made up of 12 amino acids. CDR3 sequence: CASSLGVAEAFF.

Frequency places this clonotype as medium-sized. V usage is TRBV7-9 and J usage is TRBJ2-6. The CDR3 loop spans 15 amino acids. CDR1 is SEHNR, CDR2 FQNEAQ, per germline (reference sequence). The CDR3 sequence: CASSPTGAGANVLTF.

This chain's CDR3 is CASSFRDRGAGGTDTQYF. The chain recombines TRBV27 with TRBJ2-3; TCRdb indicates TRBD1, and absent DNA this call remains unverified. The CDR3 has 18 amino acids. CDR1 is MNHEY, CDR2 SMNVEV, per germline (reference sequence).

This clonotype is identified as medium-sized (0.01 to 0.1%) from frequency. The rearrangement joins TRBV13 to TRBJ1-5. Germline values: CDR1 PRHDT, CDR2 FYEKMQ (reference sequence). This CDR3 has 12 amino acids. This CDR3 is CASSLGNQPQHF.

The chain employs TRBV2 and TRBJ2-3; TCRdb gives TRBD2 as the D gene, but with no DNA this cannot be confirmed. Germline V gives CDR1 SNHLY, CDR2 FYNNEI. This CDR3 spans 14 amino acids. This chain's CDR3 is CASRLAGGTDTQYF.

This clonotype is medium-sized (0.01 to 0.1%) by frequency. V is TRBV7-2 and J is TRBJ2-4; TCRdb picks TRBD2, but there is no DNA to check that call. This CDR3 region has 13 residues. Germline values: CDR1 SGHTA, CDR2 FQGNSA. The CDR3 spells CASTPRSKNIQYF. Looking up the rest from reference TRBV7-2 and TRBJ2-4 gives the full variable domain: GAGVSQSPSNKVTEKGKDVELRCDPISGHTALYWYRQSLGQGLEFLIYFQGNSAPDKSGLPSDRFSAERTGGSVSTLTIQRTQQEDSAVYLCASTPRSKNIQYFGAGTRLSVL.

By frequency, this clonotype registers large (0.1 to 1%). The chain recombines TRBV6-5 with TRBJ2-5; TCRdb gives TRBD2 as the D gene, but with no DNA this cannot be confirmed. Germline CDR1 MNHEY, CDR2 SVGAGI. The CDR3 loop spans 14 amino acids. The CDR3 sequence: CASSYSSLAETQYF.

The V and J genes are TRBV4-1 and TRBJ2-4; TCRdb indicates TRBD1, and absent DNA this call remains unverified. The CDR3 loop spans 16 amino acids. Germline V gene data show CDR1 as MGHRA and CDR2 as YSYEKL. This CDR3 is CASSQYSGGAKNIQYF.

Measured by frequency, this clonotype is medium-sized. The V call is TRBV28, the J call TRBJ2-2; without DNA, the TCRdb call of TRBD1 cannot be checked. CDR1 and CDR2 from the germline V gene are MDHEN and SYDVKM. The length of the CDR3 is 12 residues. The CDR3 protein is CASSLRTAELFF.

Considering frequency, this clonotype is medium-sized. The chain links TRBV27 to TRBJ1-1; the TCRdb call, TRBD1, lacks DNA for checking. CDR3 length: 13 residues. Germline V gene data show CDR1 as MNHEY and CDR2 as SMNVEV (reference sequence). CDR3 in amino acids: CASSFRTGREAFF.

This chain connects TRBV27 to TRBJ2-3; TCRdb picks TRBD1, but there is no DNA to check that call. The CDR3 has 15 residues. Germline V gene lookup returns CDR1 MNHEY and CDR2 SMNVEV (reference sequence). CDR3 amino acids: CASSFRDRGTDTQYF.

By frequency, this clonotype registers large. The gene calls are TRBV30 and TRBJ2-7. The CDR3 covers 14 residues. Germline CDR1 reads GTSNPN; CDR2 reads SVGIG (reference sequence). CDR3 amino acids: CAWSVGRDSYEQYF.

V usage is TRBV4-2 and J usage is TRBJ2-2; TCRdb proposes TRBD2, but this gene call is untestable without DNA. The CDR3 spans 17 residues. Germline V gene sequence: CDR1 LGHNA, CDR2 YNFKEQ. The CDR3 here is CASSQGTAGDGTGELFF.

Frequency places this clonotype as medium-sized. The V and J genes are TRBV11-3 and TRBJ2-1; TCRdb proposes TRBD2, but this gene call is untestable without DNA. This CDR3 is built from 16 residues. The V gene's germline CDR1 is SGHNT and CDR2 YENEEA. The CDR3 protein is CASSLSGLASYNEQFF.

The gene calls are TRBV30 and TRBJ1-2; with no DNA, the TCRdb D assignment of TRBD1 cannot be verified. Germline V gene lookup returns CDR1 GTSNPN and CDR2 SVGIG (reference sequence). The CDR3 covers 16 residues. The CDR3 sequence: CAWRLAGTGGDYGYTF.

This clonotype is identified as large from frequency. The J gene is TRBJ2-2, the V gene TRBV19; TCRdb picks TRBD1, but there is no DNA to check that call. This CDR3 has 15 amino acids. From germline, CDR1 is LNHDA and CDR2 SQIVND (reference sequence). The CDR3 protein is CASKGAGANTGELFF. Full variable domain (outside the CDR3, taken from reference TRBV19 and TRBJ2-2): DGGITQSPKYLFRKEGQNVTLSCEQNLNHDAMYWYRQDPGQGLRLIYYSQIVNDFQKGDIAEGYSVSREKKESFPLTVTSAQKNPTAFYLCASKGAGANTGELFFGEGSRLTVL.

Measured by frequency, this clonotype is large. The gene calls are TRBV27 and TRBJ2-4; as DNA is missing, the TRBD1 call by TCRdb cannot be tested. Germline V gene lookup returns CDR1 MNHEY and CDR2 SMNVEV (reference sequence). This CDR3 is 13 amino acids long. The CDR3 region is CASSAGLWDIQYF.

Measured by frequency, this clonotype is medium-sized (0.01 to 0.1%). This chain's CDR3 is CASSFLARIHEQYF. V usage is TRBV27 and J usage is TRBJ2-7; TCRdb calls TRBD2, which cannot be checked without DNA. Germline CDR1 and CDR2: MNHEY and SMNVEV (reference sequence). The CDR3 has 14 residues.

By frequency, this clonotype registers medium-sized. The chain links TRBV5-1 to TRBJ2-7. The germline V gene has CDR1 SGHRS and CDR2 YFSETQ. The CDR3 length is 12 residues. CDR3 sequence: CASSFGAYEQYF.

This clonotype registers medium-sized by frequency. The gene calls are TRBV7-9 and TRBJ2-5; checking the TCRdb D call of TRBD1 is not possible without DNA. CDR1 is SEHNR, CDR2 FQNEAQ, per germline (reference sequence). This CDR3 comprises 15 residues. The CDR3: CASSPPGTGLETQYF. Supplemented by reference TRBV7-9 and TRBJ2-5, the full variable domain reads DTGVSQNPRHKITKRGQNVTFRCDPISEHNRLYWYRQTLGQGPEFLTYFQNEAQLEKSRLLSDRFSAERPKGSFSTLEIQRTEQGDSAMYLCASSPPGTGLETQYFGPGTRLLVL.

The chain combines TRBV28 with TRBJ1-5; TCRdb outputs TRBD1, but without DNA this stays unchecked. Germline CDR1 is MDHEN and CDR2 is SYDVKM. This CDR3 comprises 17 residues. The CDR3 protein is CASSPQTGQGGNQPQHF.

The CDR3 protein is CASSLELESKTQYF. The V gene is TRBV7-7, the J gene TRBJ2-5. The CDR3 runs to 14 residues. In germline, CDR1 is SSHAT, CDR2 FNYEAQ (reference sequence). The complete variable domain, with remaining parts taken from reference TRBV7-7 and TRBJ2-5, reads GAGVSQSPRYKVTKRGQDVTLRCDPISSHATLYWYQQALGQGPEFLTYFNYEAQPDKSGLPSDRFSAERPEGSISTLTIQRTEQRDSAMYRCASSLELESKTQYFGPGTRLLVL.